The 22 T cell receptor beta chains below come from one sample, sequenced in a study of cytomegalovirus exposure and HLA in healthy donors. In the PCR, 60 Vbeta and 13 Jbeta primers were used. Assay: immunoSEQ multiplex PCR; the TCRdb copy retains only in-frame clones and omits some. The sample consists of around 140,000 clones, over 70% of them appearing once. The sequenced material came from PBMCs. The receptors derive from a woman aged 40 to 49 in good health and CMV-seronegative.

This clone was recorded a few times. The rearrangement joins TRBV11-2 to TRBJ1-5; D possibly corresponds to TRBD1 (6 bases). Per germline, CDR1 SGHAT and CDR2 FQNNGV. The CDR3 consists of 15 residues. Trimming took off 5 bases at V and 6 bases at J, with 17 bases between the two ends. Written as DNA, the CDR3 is TGTGCCAGCAGCCATTTCCAGGGGAAGGGTCAGCCCCAGCATTTT. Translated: CASSHFQGKGQPQHF.

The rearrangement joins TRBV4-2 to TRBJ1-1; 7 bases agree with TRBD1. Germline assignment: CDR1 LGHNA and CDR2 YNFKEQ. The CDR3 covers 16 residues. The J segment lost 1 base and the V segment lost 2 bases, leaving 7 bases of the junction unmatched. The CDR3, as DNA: TGTGCCAGCAGCCAACCGGATAGACAGGGGAACACTGAAGCTTTCTTT. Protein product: CASSQPDRQGNTEAFF.

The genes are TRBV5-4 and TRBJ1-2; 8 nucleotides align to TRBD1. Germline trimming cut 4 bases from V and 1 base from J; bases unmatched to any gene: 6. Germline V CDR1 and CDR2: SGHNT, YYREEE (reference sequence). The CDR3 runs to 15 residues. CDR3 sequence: CASSPGQGHNYGYTF. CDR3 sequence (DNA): TGTGCCAGCAGCCCAGGACAGGGACATAACTATGGCTACACCTTC. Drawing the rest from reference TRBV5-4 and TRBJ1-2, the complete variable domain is ETGVTQSPTHLIKTRGQQVTLRCSSQSGHNTVSWYQQALGQGPQFIFQYYREEENGRGNFPPRFSGLQFPNYSSELNVNALELDDSALYLCASSPGQGHNYGYTFGSGTRLTVV.

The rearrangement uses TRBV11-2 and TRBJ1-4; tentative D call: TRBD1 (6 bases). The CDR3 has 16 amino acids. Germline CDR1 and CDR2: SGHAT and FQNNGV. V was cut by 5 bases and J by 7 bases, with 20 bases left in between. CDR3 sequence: CASSPVGRGKGEKLFF. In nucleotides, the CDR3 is TGTGCCAGCAGCCCCGTTGGCAGGGGTAAGGGTGAAAAACTGTTTTTT.

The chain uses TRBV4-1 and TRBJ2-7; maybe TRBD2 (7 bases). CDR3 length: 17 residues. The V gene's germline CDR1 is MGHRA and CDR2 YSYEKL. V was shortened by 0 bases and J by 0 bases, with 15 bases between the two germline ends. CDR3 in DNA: TGCGCCAGCAGCCAAGAACCGGGGGGCTACCTCTCCTACGAGCAGTACTTC. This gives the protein CASSQEPGGYLSYEQYF.

CDR3 residues: CASSPLSGRGMGGYTF. The CDR3 DNA follows: TGTGCCAGCAGCCCTCTCTCTGGCAGGGGCATGGGGGGCTACACCTTC. The J gene is TRBJ1-2, the V gene TRBV5-5; a possible D gene is TRBD1 (6 bases). V was cut by 4 bases and J by 8 bases, with 24 bases left in between. Germline V gives CDR1 SGHKS, CDR2 YYEKEE (reference sequence). CDR3 length equals 16 residues.

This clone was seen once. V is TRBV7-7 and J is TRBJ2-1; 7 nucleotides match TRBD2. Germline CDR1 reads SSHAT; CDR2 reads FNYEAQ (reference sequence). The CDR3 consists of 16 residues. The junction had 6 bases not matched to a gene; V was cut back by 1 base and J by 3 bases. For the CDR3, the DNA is TGTGCCAGCAGCTTAGTGTTGAGCGGGGACTACAATGAGCAGTTCTTC. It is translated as CASSLVLSGDYNEQFF. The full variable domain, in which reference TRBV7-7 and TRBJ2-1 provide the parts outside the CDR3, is GAGVSQSPRYKVTKRGQDVTLRCDPISSHATLYWYQQALGQGPEFLTYFNYEAQPDKSGLPSDRFSAERPEGSISTLTIQRTEQRDSAMYRCASSLVLSGDYNEQFFGPGTRLTVL.

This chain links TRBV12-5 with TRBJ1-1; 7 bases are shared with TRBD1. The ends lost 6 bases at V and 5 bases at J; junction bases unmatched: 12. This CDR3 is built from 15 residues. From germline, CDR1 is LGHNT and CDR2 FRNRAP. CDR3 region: CASGGQAAMDTEAFF. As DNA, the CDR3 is TGTGCTAGTGGAGGACAGGCGGCCATGGATACTGAAGCTTTCTTT.

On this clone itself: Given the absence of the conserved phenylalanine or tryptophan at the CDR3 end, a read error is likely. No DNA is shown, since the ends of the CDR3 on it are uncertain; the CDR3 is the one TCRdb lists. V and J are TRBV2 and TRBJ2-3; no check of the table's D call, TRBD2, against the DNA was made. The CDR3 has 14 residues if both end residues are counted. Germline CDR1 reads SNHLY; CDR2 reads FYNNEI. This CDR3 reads CASSEAGWASGGWI.

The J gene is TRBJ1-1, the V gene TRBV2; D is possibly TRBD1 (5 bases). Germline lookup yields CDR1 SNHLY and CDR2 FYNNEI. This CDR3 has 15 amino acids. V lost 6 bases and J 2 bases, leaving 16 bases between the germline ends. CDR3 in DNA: TGTGCCAGCAGCGGAAGGGGCAGCGCTAACACTGAAGCTTTCTTT. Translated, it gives CASSGRGSANTEAFF. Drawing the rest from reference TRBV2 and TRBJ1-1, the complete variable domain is EPEVTQTPSHQVTQMGQEVILRCVPISNHLYFYWYRQILGQKVEFLVSFYNNEISEKSEIFDDQFSVERPDGSNFTLKIRSTKLEDSAMYFCASSGRGSANTEAFFGQGTRLTVV.

Written as DNA, the CDR3 is TGTGCCACCAGCAGAGATGCTAGGAACACCGGGGAGCTGTTTTTT. This sequence encodes CATSRDARNTGELFF. The chain combines TRBV15 with TRBJ2-2, with no clear D. The germline gives CDR1 LNHNV, CDR2 YYDKDF (reference sequence). The CDR3 has 15 amino acids. Trimming stripped 0 bases from V and 1 base from J, with 6 bases between. The full variable domain, its missing parts supplied by reference TRBV15 and TRBJ2-2, is DAMVIQNPRYQVTQFGKPVTLSCSQTLNHNVMYWYQQKSSQAPKLLFHYYDKDFNNEADTPDNFQSRRPNTSFCFLDIRSPGLGDTAMYLCATSRDARNTGELFFGEGSRLTVL.

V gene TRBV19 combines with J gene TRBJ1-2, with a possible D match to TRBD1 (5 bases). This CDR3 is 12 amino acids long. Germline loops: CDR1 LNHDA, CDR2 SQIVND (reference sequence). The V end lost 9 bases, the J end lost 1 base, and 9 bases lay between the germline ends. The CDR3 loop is CASRGSNYGYTF. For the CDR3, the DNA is TGTGCCAGCCGGGGGAGTAACTATGGCTACACCTTC.

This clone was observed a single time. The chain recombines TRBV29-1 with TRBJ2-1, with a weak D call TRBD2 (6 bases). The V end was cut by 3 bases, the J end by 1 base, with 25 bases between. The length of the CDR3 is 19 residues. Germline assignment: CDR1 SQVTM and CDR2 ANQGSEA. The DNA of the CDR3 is TGCAGCGTTGAGGTCCCTCCGGGGGTCATGCTCAGGTCCTACAATGAGCAGTTCTTC. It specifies CSVEVPPGVMLRSYNEQFF.

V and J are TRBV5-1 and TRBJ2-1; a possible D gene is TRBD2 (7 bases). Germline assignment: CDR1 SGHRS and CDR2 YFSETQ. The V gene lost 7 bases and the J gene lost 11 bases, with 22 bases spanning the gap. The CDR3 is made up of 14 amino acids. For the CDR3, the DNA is TGCGCCAGCTTCACTGGGGGGGGGCCTCACCAGCAGTTCTTC. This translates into CASFTGGGPHQQFF.

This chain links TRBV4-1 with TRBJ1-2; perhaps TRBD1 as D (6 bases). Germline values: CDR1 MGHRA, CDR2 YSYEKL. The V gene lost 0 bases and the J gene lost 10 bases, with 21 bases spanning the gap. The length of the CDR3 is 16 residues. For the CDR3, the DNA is TGCGCCAGCAGCCAAGATCTTGGCGGACAGCCGGATCCCTACACCTTC. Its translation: CASSQDLGGQPDPYTF.

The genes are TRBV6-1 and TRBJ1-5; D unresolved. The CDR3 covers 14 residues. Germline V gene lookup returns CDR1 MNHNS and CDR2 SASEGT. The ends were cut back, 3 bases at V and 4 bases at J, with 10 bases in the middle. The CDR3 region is CASSENSGNQPQHF. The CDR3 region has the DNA TGTGCCAGCAGTGAGAACAGCGGGAATCAGCCCCAGCATTTT.

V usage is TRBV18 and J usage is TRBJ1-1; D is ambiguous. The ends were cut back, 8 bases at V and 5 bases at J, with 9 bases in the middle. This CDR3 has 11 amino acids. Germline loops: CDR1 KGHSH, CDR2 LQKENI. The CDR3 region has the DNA TGTGCCAGCGCGCTGGAGACTGAAGCTTTCTTT. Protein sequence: CASALETEAFF.

The CDR3 sequence is CSVEGGERSTEAFF. Written as DNA, the CDR3 is TGCAGCGTTGAAGGCGGGGAAAGGAGCACTGAAGCTTTCTTT. This rearrangement joins TRBV29-1 to TRBJ1-1; D ambiguous. The CDR3 runs 14 residues. Trimming took off 1 base at V and 4 bases at J, with 13 bases between the two ends. Germline V CDR1 and CDR2: SQVTM, ANQGSEA. Variable domain in full (rest from reference TRBV29-1 and TRBJ1-1): SAVISQKPSRDICQRGTSLTIQCQVDSQVTMMFWYRQQPGQSLTLIATANQGSEATYESGFVIDKFPISRPNLTFSTLTVSNMSPEDSSIYLCSVEGGERSTEAFFGQGTRLTVV.

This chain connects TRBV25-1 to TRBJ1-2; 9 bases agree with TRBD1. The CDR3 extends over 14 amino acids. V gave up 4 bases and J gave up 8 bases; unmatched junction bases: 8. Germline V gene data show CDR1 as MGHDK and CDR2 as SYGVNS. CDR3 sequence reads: CASSGLQGARGYTF. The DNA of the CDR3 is TGTGCCAGCAGTGGTTTACAGGGGGCGCGGGGCTACACCTTC.

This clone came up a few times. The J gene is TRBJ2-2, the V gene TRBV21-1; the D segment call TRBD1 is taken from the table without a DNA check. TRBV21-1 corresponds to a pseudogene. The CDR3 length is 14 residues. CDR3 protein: CATPGRGEAGELFF. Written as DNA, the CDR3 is TGTGCCACCCCGGGTAGGGGCGAGGCCGGGGAGCTGTTTTTT.

This chain's CDR3 is CASSPRTAGDTQYF. The CDR3 DNA follows: TGCGCCAGCAGCCCCCGGACTGCGGGAGATACGCAGTATTTT. This sequence joins TRBV4-3 and TRBJ2-3, with D tentatively TRBD2 (5 bases). Trimming removed 4 bases at V and 5 bases at J, with 13 bases between. CDR3 size: 14 residues. Germline loops: CDR1 LGHNA, CDR2 YSLEER.

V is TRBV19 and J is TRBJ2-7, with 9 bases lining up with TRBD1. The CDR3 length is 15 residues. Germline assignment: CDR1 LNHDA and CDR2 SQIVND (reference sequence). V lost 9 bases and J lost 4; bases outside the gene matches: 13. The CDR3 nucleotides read TGTGCCAGCCGTCCCGGGACAGGGTCAAATTACGAGCAGTACTTC. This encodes CASRPGTGSNYEQYF. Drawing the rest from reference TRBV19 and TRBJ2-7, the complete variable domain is DGGITQSPKYLFRKEGQNVTLSCEQNLNHDAMYWYRQDPGQGLRLIYYSQIVNDFQKGDIAEGYSVSREKKESFPLTVTSAQKNPTAFYLCASRPGTGSNYEQYFGPGTRLTVT.